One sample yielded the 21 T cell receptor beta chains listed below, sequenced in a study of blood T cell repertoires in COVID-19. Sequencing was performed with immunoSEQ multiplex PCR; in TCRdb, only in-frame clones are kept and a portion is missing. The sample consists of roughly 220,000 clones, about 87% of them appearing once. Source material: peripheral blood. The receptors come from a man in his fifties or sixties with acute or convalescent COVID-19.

The DNA for the CDR3 is TGTGCCAGTAGTATACCCCTGGGACAGCCGAACACTGAAGCTTTCTTT. Translated: CASSIPLGQPNTEAFF. This chain joins TRBV19 and TRBJ1-1; TRBD1 agrees at 7 bases. The germline V gene encodes CDR1 LNHDA and CDR2 SQIVND (reference sequence). The CDR3 contains 16 residues. J lost 1 base, V lost 2 bases, and 7 bases had no gene match.

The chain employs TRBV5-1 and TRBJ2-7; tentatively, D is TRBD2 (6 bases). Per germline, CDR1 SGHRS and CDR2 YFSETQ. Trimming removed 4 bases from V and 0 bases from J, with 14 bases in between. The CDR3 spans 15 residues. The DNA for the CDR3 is TGCGCCAGCAGCCGACGCAAGGAGGGCTCCTACGAGCAGTACTTC. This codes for CASSRRKEGSYEQYF.

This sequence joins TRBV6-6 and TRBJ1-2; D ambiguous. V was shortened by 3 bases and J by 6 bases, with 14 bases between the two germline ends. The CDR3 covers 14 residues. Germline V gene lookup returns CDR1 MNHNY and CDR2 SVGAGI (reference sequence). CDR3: CASSYDTEVDGYTF. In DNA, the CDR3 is TGTGCCAGCAGTTATGATACTGAGGTCGATGGCTACACCTTC.

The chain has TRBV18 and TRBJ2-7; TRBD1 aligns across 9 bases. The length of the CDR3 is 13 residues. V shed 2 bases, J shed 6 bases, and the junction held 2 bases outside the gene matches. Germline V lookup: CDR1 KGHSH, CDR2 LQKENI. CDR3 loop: CASSPGQGSEQYF. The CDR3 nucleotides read TGTGCCAGCTCACCAGGACAGGGGTCCGAGCAGTACTTC.

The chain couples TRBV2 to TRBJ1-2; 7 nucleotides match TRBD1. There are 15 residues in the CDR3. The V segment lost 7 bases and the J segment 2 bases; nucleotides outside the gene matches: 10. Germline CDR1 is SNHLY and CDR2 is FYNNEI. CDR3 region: CASNLLQGSNYGYTF. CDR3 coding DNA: TGTGCCAGCAACCTCCTACAGGGGTCCAACTATGGCTACACCTTC.

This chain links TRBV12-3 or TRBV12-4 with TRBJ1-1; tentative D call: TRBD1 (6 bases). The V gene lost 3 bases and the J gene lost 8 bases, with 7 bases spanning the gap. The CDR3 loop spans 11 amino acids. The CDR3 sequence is CASSLTGEAFF. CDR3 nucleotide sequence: TGTGCCAGCAGTTTGACAGGCGAAGCTTTCTTT.

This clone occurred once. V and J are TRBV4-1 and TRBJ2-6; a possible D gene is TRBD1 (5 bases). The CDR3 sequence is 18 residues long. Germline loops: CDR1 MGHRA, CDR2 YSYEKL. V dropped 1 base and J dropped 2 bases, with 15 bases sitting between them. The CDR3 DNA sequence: TGCGCCAGCAGCCAAGGGAGCCAGGGCTGGGCTGGGGCCAACGTCCTGACTTTC. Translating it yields CASSQGSQGWAGANVLTF.

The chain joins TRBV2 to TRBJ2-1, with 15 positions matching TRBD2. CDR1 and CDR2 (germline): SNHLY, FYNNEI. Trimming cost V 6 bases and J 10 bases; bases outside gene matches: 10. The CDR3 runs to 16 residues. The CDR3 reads CASSPRTSGGAIEQFF. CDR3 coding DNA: TGTGCCAGCAGCCCCAGGACTAGCGGGGGGGCCATAGAGCAGTTCTTC.

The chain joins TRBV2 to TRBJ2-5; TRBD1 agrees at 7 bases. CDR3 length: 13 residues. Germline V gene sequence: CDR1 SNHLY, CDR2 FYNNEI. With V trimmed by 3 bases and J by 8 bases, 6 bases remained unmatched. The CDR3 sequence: CASSDGRGLTQYF. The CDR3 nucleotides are TGTGCCAGCAGTGACGGCAGGGGGTTAACCCAGTACTTC.

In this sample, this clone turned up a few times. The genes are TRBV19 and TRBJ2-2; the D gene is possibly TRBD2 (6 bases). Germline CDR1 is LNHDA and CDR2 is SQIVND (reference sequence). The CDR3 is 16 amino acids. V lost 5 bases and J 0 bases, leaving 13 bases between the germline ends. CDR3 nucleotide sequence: TGTGCCAGTAGTGGGGGGTCGGGGTCGAACACCGGGGAGCTGTTTTTT. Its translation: CASSGGSGSNTGELFF.

The CDR3 coding sequence is TGTGCCAGCAGCCCTTGGACAGGGGTTAGCTACACCTTC. Encoded protein: CASSPWTGVSYTF. The chain carries TRBV28 and TRBJ1-2; TRBD1 matches at 9 bases. The CDR3 has 13 amino acids. V lost 6 bases and J lost 9; bases outside the gene matches: 8. The V gene's germline CDR1 is MDHEN and CDR2 SYDVKM.

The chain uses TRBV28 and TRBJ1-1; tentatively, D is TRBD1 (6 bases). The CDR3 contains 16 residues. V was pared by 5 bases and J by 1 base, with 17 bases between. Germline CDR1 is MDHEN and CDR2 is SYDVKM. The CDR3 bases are TGTGCCAGCAGTCTGATCAACAGGGTTGCGAACACTGAAGCTTTCTTT. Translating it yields CASSLINRVANTEAFF.

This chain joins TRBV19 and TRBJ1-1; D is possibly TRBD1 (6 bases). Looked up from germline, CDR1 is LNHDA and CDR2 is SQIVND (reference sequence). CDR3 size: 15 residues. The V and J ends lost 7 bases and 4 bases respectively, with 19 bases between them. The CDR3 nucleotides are TGTGCCAGTAACCTCGGGGGGGGCGCGGGCACTGAAGCTTTCTTT. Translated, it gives CASNLGGGAGTEAFF.

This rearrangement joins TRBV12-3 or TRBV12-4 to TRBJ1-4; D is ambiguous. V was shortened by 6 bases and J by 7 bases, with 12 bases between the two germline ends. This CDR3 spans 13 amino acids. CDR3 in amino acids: CASSGSGSEKLFF. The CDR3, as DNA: TGTGCCAGCAGCGGATCTGGGAGTGAAAAACTGTTTTTT.

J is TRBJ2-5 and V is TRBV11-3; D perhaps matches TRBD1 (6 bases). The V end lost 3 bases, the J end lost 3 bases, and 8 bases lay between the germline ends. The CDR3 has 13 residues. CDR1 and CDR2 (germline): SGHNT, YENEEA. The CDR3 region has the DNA TGTGCCAGCAGCTTGGGGGCAAAAGAGACCCAGTACTTC. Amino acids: CASSLGAKETQYF.

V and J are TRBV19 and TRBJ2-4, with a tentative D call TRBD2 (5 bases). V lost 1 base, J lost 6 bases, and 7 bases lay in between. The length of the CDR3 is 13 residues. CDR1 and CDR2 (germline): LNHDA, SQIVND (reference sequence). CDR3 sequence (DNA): TGTGCCAGTAGTATAGGTGGACTAAACATTCAGTACTTC. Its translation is CASSIGGLNIQYF.

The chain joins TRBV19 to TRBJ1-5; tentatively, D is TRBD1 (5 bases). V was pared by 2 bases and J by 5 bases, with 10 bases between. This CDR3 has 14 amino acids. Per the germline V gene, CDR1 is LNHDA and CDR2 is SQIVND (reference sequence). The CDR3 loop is CASSITLRDQPQHF. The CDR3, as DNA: TGTGCCAGTAGTATAACTCTCAGGGATCAGCCCCAGCATTTT.

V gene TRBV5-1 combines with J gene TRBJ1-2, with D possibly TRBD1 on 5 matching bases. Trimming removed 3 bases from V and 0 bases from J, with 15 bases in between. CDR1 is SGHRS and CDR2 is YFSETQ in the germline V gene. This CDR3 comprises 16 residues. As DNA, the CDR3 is TGCGCCAGCAGCTCGGGTGGGGCCGGATCTAACTATGGCTACACCTTC. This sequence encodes CASSSGGAGSNYGYTF. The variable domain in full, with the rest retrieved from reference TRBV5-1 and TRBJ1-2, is KAGVTQTPRYLIKTRGQQVTLSCSPISGHRSVSWYQQTPGQGLQFLFEYFSETQRNKGNFPGRFSGRQFSNSRSEMNVSTLELGDSALYLCASSSGGAGSNYGYTFGSGTRLTVV.

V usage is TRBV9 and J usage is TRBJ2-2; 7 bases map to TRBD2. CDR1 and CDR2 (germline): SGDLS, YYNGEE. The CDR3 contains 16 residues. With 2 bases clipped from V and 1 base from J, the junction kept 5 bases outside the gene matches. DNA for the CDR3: TGTGCCAGCAGCGTGGCTAGCGGTTTGAACACCGGGGAGCTGTTTTTT. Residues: CASSVASGLNTGELFF.

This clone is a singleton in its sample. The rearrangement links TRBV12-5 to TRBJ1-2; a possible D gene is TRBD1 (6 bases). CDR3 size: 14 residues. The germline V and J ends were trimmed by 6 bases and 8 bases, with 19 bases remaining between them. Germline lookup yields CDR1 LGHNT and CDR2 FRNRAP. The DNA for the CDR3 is TGTGCTAGTGGCCTTGGGGACCCCGGGACAGGCTACACCTTC. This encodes CASGLGDPGTGYTF.

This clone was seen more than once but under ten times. The CDR3 is CASKQGESPLHF. The DNA for the CDR3 is TGTGCCAGCAAGCAGGGCGAATCACCCCTCCACTTT. V gene TRBV6-6 combines with J gene TRBJ1-6, with D possibly TRBD1 on 5 matching bases. CDR1 and CDR2 from the germline V gene are MNHNY and SVGAGI (reference sequence). The CDR3 extends over 12 amino acids. Trimming stripped 7 bases from V and 10 bases from J, with 11 bases between.